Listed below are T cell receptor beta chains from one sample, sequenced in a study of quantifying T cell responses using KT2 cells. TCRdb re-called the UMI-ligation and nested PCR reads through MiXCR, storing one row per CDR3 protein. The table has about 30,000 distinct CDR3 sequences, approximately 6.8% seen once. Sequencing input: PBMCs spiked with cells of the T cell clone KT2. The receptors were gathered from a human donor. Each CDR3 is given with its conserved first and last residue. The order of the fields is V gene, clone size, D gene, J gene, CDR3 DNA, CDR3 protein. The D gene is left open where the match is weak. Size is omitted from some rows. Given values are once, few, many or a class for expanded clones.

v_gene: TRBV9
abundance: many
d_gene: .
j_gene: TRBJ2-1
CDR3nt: TGTGCCAGCAGCGTAGTTGAGACAGGCAATGAGCAGTTCTTC
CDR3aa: CASSVVETGNEQFF

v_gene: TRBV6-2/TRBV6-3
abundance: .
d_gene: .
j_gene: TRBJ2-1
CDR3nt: TGTGCCAGCAGTTACTGGGGGTCTGGTCTCGATGAGCAGTTCTTC
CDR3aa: CASSYWGSGLDEQFF

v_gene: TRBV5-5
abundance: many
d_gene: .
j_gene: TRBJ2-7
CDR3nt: TGTGCCAGCAGCTGGGGCAGTGGATACGAGCAGTACTTC
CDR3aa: CASSWGSGYEQYF

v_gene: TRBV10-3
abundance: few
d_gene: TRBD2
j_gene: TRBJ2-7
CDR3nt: TGTGCCATCAGCCCTAGCGGAGAATACGAGCAGTACTTC
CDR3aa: CAISPSGEYEQYF

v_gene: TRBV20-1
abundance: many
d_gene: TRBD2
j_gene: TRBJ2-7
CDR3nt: TGCAGTGCTAGAGTGAGGACTAGAAGCGAGCAGTACTTC
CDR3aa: CSARVRTRSEQYF

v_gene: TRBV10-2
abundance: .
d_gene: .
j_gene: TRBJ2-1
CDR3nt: TGCGCCAGCAGTGAGGTTTACGGAGACAATGAGAAGTTCTTC
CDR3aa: CASSEVYGDNEKFF

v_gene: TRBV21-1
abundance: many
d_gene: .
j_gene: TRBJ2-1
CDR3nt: TGTGCCAGCAGCAAACAGCAGACCTACAATGAGCAGTTCTTC
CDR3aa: CASSKQQTYNEQFF

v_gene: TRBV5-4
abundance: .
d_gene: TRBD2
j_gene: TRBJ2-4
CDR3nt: TGTGCCAGCAGCTTGCCGGGAGGCGGGGGTCAAGAAAACATTCAGTACTTC
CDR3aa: CASSLPGGGGQENIQYF

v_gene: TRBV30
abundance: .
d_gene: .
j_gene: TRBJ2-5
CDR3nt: TGTGCCTGGAGTGTACAGGACAGACAAGAGACCCAGTACTTC
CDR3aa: CAWSVQDRQETQYF

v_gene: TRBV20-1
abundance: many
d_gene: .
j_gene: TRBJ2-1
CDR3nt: TGCAGTGCTACCTTTTTAAGAGACCTGCGGGACAGACTTTACAATGAGCAGTTCTTC
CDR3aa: CSATFLRDLRDRLYNEQFF

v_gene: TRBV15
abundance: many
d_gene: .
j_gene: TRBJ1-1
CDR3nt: TGTGCCACCAGCAGCGGTACGCAGGGGATGAACACTGAAGCTTTCTTT
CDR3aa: CATSSGTQGMNTEAFF

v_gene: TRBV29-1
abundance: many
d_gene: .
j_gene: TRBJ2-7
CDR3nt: TGCAGCGTTGGGGGGCAGGTCAACGAGCAGTACTTC
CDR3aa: CSVGGQVNEQYF

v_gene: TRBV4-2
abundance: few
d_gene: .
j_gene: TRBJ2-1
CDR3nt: TGTGCCAGCAGCCAAAGGGACTTAAACCTCGAAGGGCAGTTCTTC
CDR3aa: CASSQRDLNLEGQFF

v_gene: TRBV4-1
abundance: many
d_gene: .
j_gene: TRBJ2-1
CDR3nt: TGCGCCAGCAGCCAAGAGAGGCATAGCTCCTACAATGAGCAGTTCTTC
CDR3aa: CASSQERHSSYNEQFF

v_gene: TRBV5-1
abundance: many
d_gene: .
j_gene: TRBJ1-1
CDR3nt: TGCGCCAGCAGGAGGGTATCGGACACTGAAGCTTTCTTT
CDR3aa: CASRRVSDTEAFF

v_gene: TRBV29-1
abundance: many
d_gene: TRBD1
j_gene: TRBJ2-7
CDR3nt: TGCAGCGCGACAGGGGACGGAAACGAGCAGTACTTC
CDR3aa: CSATGDGNEQYF

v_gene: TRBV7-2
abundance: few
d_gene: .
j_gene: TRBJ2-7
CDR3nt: TGTGCCAGCAGCTCCCAATCCCACAAACCGGGACTCATCTCCTACGAGCAGTACTTC
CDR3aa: CASSSQSHKPGLISYEQYF

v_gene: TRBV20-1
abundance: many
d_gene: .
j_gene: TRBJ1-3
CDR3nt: TGCAGTGCTCCGGTCCGGGGGATGGGAAACACCATATATTTT
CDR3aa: CSAPVRGMGNTIYF

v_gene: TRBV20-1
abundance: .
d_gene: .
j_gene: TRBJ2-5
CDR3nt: TGCAGTGTCTCCGTGACAACCTCCTCGACAGAGACCCAGTACTTC
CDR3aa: CSVSVTTSSTETQYF

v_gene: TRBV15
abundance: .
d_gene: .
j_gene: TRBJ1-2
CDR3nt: TGTGCCACCAGCCGCAAACCCCCCCCGGGACAAGATTTCTATGGCTACACCTTC
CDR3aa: CATSRKPPPGQDFYGYTF

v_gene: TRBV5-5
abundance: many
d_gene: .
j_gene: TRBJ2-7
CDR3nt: TGTGCCAGCAGCCGGGCAGATTCCTCCTACGAGCAGTACTTC
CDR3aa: CASSRADSSYEQYF

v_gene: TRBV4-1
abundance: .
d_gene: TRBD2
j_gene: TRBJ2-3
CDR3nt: TGCGCCAGCAGCCAAGGGATGATAGCGGGGGCGAGCACAGATACGCAGTATTTT
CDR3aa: CASSQGMIAGASTDTQYF

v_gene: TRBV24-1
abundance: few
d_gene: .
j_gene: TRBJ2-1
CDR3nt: TGTGCCACCAGTGATCCGGTTATTCGTGAGCAGTTCTTC
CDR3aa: CATSDPVIREQFF

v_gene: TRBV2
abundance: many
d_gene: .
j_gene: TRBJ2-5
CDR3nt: TGTGCCAGCAGTGACGGGTGGGGCTCGGCAGAGACCCAGTACTTC
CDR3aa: CASSDGWGSAETQYF

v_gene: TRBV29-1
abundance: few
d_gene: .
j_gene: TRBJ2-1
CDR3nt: TGCAGCGTTGCAGGGCCCAGCTCCTACAATGAGCAGTTCTTC
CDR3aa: CSVAGPSSYNEQFF

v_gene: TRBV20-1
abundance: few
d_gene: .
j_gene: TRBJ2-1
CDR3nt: TGCAGTGCTAGAAGGGAGGCCCCTAGGGATGAGCAGTTCTTC
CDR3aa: CSARREAPRDEQFF

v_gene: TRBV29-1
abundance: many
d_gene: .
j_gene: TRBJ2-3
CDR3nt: TGCAGCGTTGGGAGACAATTCACAGATACGCAGTATTTT
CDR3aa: CSVGRQFTDTQYF

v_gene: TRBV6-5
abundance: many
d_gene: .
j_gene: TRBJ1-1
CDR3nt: TGTGCCAGCAGTTACTCGGCTGGAGCTAAGGTAACTGAAGCTTTCTTT
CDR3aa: CASSYSAGAKVTEAFF

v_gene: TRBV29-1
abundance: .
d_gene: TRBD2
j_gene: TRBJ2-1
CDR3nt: TGCAGCGCCATGGGGCTAGCGGCCTACAATGAGCAGTTCTTC
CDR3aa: CSAMGLAAYNEQFF